Listed below are T cell receptor beta chains from one sample, sequenced in a study of regulatory T cells in long-lasting Graves disease. A single record per CDR3 protein comes from TCRdb applying MiXCR to the multiplex PCR reads. The data contain some 490,000 distinct CDR3 sequences, around 13% of them singletons. The same sample was also used in a study of T cells in Graves' hyperthyroidism and ophthalmopathy.

Sequenced material: peripheral blood mononuclear cells (PBMCs), taken at new diagnosis, from a patient treated with antithyroid drugs. The receptors shown here come from a woman younger than 45 with Graves disease. Both conserved end residues are part of each CDR3. Fields, in order: J gene, V gene, CDR3 protein.

J: TRBJ2-7
V: TRBV6-5
CDR3: CASSSSGRALGEQYF

J: TRBJ2-1
V: TRBV11-2
CDR3: CASSFGALADNEQFF

J: TRBJ2-1
V: TRBV7-9
CDR3: CASSLDSGGLNNEQFF

J: TRBJ2-6
V: TRBV19
CDR3: CASKQGPSGANVLTF

J: TRBJ2-7
V: TRBV30
CDR3: CAWSRGLAVPYEQYF

J: TRBJ2-1
V: TRBV11-2
CDR3: CASSFVRAVDNEQFF

J: TRBJ2-2
V: TRBV4-2
CDR3: CASSQDVLSNTGELFF

J: TRBJ2-5
V: TRBV27
CDR3: CASSSYGRIAGGPYETQYF

J: TRBJ1-4
V: TRBV27
CDR3: CASSTIRQFNEKLFF

J: TRBJ1-2
V: TRBV20-1
CDR3: CSARPTYNYGYTF

J: TRBJ2-3
V: TRBV4-3
CDR3: CASSQTVAVPTDTQYF

J: TRBJ2-3
V: TRBV18
CDR3: CASSPPNEDTQYF

J: TRBJ2-1
V: TRBV27
CDR3: CASSFLGAGDEQFF

J: TRBJ1-2
V: TRBV27
CDR3: CASSSGGIYGYTF

J: TRBJ1-1
V: TRBV19
CDR3: CASSKTGGRSEAFF

J: TRBJ2-1
V: TRBV27
CDR3: CASGIGIYNEQFF

J: TRBJ1-5
V: TRBV6-2/TRBV6-3
CDR3: CASTVQENQPQHF

J: TRBJ2-7
V: TRBV27
CDR3: CASSLEEAGTGPYEQYF

J: TRBJ2-7
V: TRBV19
CDR3: CASSIGQGAYEQYF

J: TRBJ2-3
V: TRBV5-6
CDR3: CASSLESSYQTDTQYF

J: -
V: TRBV4-3
CDR3: CASSPGGRGAEAFF

J: TRBJ2-4
V: TRBV28
CDR3: CASSRRGRVHF

J: TRBJ2-1
V: TRBV7-9
CDR3: CASSQDYSSSYNEQFF

J: TRBJ2-2
V: TRBV14
CDR3: CASTQAPPKILASEANTGELFF

J: TRBJ2-7
V: TRBV27
CDR3: CASSLNPRISDEQYF

J: TRBJ2-3
V: TRBV10-2
CDR3: CASSDRDQSTDTQYF

J: TRBJ2-7
V: TRBV4-2
CDR3: CASSQEWASGRWGYEQYF

J: TRBJ2-7
V: TRBV20-1
CDR3: CSGLLSTEQYF

J: TRBJ2-3
V: TRBV3-1
CDR3: CASSQVSGRAYADTQYF

J: TRBJ1-1
V: TRBV12-3/TRBV12-4
CDR3: CASSFRRVRNTEAFF

J: TRBJ2-3
V: TRBV12-3/TRBV12-4
CDR3: CASSYASTTDTQYF

J: TRBJ2-1
V: TRBV6-5
CDR3: CASSYALPGTGFNEQFF

J: TRBJ2-3
V: TRBV4-1
CDR3: CASSQDESALSTDTQYF

J: TRBJ2-5
V: TRBV29-1
CDR3: CSVPSGSRETQYF

J: TRBJ2-3
V: TRBV14
CDR3: CASSQDRLAGGPTDTQYF

J: TRBJ2-5
V: TRBV11-1
CDR3: CASSLTLGFSQETQYF

J: TRBJ2-2
V: TRBV30
CDR3: CAWNSGSVPGELFF